This is a list of T cell receptor beta chains from one sample in a study of radiotherapy plus CTLA-4 blockade in lung cancer. Sequenced by immunoSEQ multiplex PCR; TCRdb stores in-frame clones only, minus some. This sample yields 45,000 or so clones, of which approximately 73% are seen a single time; 3.5% belongs to the top ten. This sample comprised peripheral blood, obtained from a patient treated with radiotherapy plus ipilimumab. These receptors originate from a human donor with non-small cell lung cancer who had a complete response to radiotherapy plus ipilimumab. Both conserved end residues are part of each CDR3. The D gene is left open where the match is weak. For some rows the clone size is stated as once, few or many, or as a class when expanded; others skip it.

V	J	size	D	DNA	CDR3
TRBV7-2	TRBJ1-5	NA	NA	TGTGCCAGCAGCTTAGTTGACAGTCGTAATCAGCCCCAGCATTTT	CASSLVDSRNQPQHF
TRBV28	TRBJ2-7	NA	TRBD1	TGTGCCAGCAGTCCGGGACAGGGGGCGCGGGAGCAGTACTTC	CASSPGQGAREQYF
TRBV28	TRBJ1-1	NA	TRBD1	TGTGCCAGCTCCTCTGCAGGGGGGCCCACCACTGAAGCTTTCTTT	CASSSAGGPTTEAFF
TRBV28	TRBJ2-1	once	NA	TGTGCCAGCAGTTGGGGCGGGGCCTCCTACAATGAGCAGTTCTTC	CASSWGGASYNEQFF
TRBV5-8	TRBJ1-2	once	NA	TGTGCCAGCAGCCCCGGACGGACTCCTAACTATGGCTACACCTTC	CASSPGRTPNYGYTF
TRBV6-5	TRBJ1-4	NA	NA	TGTGCCAGCAGCCTCACGCAGGGGTCTGGTGAAAAACTGTTTTTT	CASSLTQGSGEKLFF
TRBV27	TRBJ2-2	NA	TRBD2	TGTGCCACCAAAGCTGGGGGGGTGACCGGGGAGCTGTTTTTT	CATKAGGVTGELFF
TRBV7-9	TRBJ1-4	NA	NA	TGTGCCAGCAGCCTACCGACAGGCAGGGTAAATAATGAAAAACTGTTTTTT	CASSLPTGRVNNEKLFF
TRBV27	TRBJ1-4	NA	NA	TGTGCCAGCAGACCTTCCTCCACCCTCGGGAAACTGTTTTTT	CASRPSSTLGKLFF
TRBV5-4	TRBJ2-7	NA	NA	TGTGCCAGCAGCTTGGCGGGGACTCCCTACGAGCAGTACTTC	CASSLAGTPYEQYF
TRBV2	TRBJ2-7	NA	NA	TGTGCCAGCAGTGGTCGGGGGAAGCGGTTCTACGAGCAGTACTTC	CASSGRGKRFYEQYF
TRBV11-2	TRBJ2-6	NA	TRBD1	TGTGCCAGCAGTTTCCGGACAGGCTCTGGGGCCAACGTCCTGACTTTC	CASSFRTGSGANVLTF
TRBV28	TRBJ2-1	few	TRBD2	TGTGCCAGCAGTTCAGAGGGACTAGGCCACAATGAGCAGTTCTTC	CASSSEGLGHNEQFF
TRBV18	TRBJ2-1	NA	TRBD2	TGTGCCAGCTCACCACGTGAGGGTACTAGCGGGTTTTGGAATGAGCAGTTCTTC	CASSPREGTSGFWNEQFF
TRBV18	TRBJ2-7	NA	NA	TGTGCCAGCTCCCTAAGGGGTTGGTTGGAGGGGGCGGTGAGCTCCTACGAGCAGTACTTC	CASSLRGWLEGAVSSYEQYF
TRBV4-2	TRBJ2-1	NA	TRBD2	TGTGCCAGCAGCCAAGGGTTAGCGGGGGGGAATGAGCAGTTCTTC	CASSQGLAGGNEQFF
TRBV29-1	TRBJ1-1	NA	TRBD1	TGCAGCGTTGACAGGGACAGGGAGAACACTGAAGCTTTCTTT	CSVDRDRENTEAFF
TRBV19	TRBJ2-1	few	TRBD2	TGTGCCAGTAGTGGGGCTAGCGGAACCTACAATGAGCAGTTCTTC	CASSGASGTYNEQFF
TRBV6-5	TRBJ2-7	NA	TRBD1	TGTGCCAGCAGTTTAGGACAGGGCGCCTACGAGCAGTACTTC	CASSLGQGAYEQYF
TRBV30	TRBJ1-2	NA	NA	TGTGCCCGACTGACAGAATGGAACTATGGCTACACCTTC	CARLTEWNYGYTF
TRBV11-3	TRBJ2-7	few	TRBD1	TGTGCCAGCAGCCGAGGACAGGGGAACGAGCAGTACTTC	CASSRGQGNEQYF
TRBV28	TRBJ2-7	few	NA	TGTGCCAGCAGTTTATGGGTGGGGAGTGAGCAGTACTTC	CASSLWVGSEQYF
TRBV9	TRBJ2-2	NA	NA	TGTGCCAGCAGCGTAGCAGGGTCGGGCACCGGGGAGCTGTTTTTT	CASSVAGSGTGELFF
TRBV28	TRBJ2-7	once	NA	TGTGCCAGCTTCCCCGGGGGTAGCGTAGCCTACGAGCAGTACTTC	CASFPGGSVAYEQYF
TRBV29-1	TRBJ2-7	NA	TRBD2	TGCAGCGTTGCCTCTAGCGGGGACTCCTACGAGCAGTACTTC	CSVASSGDSYEQYF